Shown below are 31 T cell receptor beta chains from a single sample sequenced in a study of T cell responses to AZD1222 COVID-19 vaccine. Some clones are missing from TCRdb's copy, which holds only in-frame ones; the method was immunoSEQ multiplex PCR. The data show some 110,000 clones, with 80% to 95% seen just once and 8% held by the top ten. Sequencing used peripheral blood, obtained 28 days after the second AZD1222 dose. These receptors were collected from an adult who received the AZD1222 COVID-19 vaccine.

The chain couples TRBV6-6 to TRBJ1-4; D is perhaps TRBD1 (5 bases). V lost 5 bases, J lost 5 bases, and 15 bases lay in between. Germline assignment: CDR1 MNHNY and CDR2 SVGAGI (reference sequence). The CDR3 loop spans 15 amino acids. CDR3 loop: CASSSGRRTNEKLFF. DNA for the CDR3: TGTGCCAGCAGTAGCGGACGCAGGACAAATGAAAAACTGTTTTTT.

CDR3 sequence: CASSQSQGNQPQHF. The CDR3 nucleotides are TGTGCCAGCAGCCAGAGTCAGGGCAATCAGCCCCAGCATTTT. The chain joins TRBV3-1 (or the pseudogene TRBV3-2) to TRBJ1-5; no clear D. Trimming shortened V by 3 bases and J by 2 bases, and 8 bases separated the two germline ends. The CDR3 runs to 14 residues. CDR1 LGHDT and CDR2 YNNKEL come from the germline V gene (reference sequence).

On this clone: Relative to the germline gene, one junction end is altered; a read error may explain this. The rearrangement uses TRBV7-9 and TRBJ2-1, with 9 bases that match TRBD2. CDR3 size: 12 residues. CDR1 and CDR2 from the germline V gene are SEHNR and FQNEAQ (reference sequence). CDR3 nucleotides: TGTGCCACCAGCGGGGGGCACAATGAGCAGTTCTTC. This gives the protein CATSGGHNEQFF.

CDR3 sequence (DNA): TGTGCCAGCTCACCCCACGGGCCCTCCTACGAGCAGTACTTC. Residues: CASSPHGPSYEQYF. The rearrangement uses TRBV18 and TRBJ2-7; no firm D call. CDR3 length: 14 amino acids. The germline V and J ends were trimmed by 3 bases and 0 bases, with 9 bases remaining between them. Per the germline V gene, CDR1 is KGHSH and CDR2 is LQKENI.

The genes are TRBV7-9 and TRBJ1-2; no clear D. V was shortened by 4 bases and J by 2 bases, with 14 bases between the two germline ends. CDR1 and CDR2 (germline): SEHNR, FQNEAQ (reference sequence). This CDR3 is 15 amino acids long. The CDR3 region is CASSSQKKQNYGYTF. DNA of the CDR3: TGTGCCAGCAGCTCCCAAAAGAAGCAGAACTATGGCTACACCTTC.

The chain is built from TRBV9 and TRBJ1-4, with 7 bases lining up with TRBD1. The CDR3 spans 15 residues. V was clipped by 4 bases and J by 6 bases; unmatched bases: 9. The germline gives CDR1 SGDLS, CDR2 YYNGEE. The CDR3: CASSPRPGQYEKLFF. CDR3 coding DNA: TGTGCCAGCAGCCCCAGACCGGGACAGTATGAAAAACTGTTTTTT. Combining the CDR3 with reference TRBV9 and TRBJ1-4 gives the whole variable domain DSGVTQTPKHLITATGQRVTLRCSPRSGDLSVYWYQQSLDQGLQFLIQYYNGEERAKGNILERFSAQQFPDLHSELNLSSLELGDSALYFCASSPRPGQYEKLFFGSGTQLSVL.

The chain joins TRBV7-6 to TRBJ1-6; no clear D. Trimming cost V 5 bases and J 12 bases, with 11 bases left between them. Germline values: CDR1 SGHVS, CDR2 FNYEAQ. CDR3 length: 12 amino acids. The CDR3 loop is CASSAPEGPLHF. The CDR3 nucleotides are TGTGCCAGCAGCGCGCCGGAGGGACCCCTCCACTTT.

The J gene is TRBJ2-2, the V gene TRBV19; maybe TRBD2 (5 bases). The CDR3 is 15 amino acids. The V gene's germline CDR1 is LNHDA and CDR2 SQIVND (reference sequence). The V end lost 3 bases, the J end lost 3 bases, and 11 bases lay between the germline ends. This CDR3 is CASSIRGGDTGELFF. CDR3 nucleotide sequence: TGTGCCAGTAGTATTCGGGGTGGTGACACCGGGGAGCTGTTTTTT.

The rearrangement links TRBV6-5 to TRBJ2-7; D is uncertain. The V gene lost 5 bases and the J gene lost 3 bases, with 14 bases spanning the gap. This CDR3 contains 14 residues. Looked up from germline, CDR1 is MNHEY and CDR2 is SVGAGI. The CDR3 loop reads CASSPRILGYEQYF. The CDR3 DNA reads TGTGCCAGCAGTCCCCGGATTCTGGGCTACGAGCAGTACTTC.

V usage is TRBV6-5 and J usage is TRBJ1-2, with D uncertain. CDR1 is MNHEY and CDR2 is SVGAGI in the germline V gene. The CDR3 loop spans 11 amino acids. The V and J ends lost 7 bases and 4 bases respectively, with 7 bases between them. In DNA form, the CDR3 reads TGTGCCAGCAAAGGCGGCTATGGCTACACCTTC. Protein: CASKGGYGYTF.

J is TRBJ1-4 and V is TRBV6-2 or TRBV6-3, with 7 bases identical to TRBD1. This CDR3 contains 16 residues. V trimming: 1 base; J trimming: 3 bases; junction bases outside the gene matches: 5. CDR1 and CDR2 from the germline V gene are MNHEY and SVGEGT. The CDR3 sequence is CASSYYPGTANEKLFF. The CDR3, as DNA: TGTGCCAGCAGTTACTACCCCGGGACAGCTAATGAAAAACTGTTTTTT.

CDR3 region: CASSQDTQGEASNQPQHF. The CDR3 DNA sequence: TGTGCCAGCAGCCAAGATACACAGGGCGAGGCGAGCAATCAGCCCCAGCATTTT. The chain employs TRBV4-2 and TRBJ1-5; maybe TRBD1 (6 bases). V shed 0 bases and J shed 1 base, with 16 bases lying between them. The length of the CDR3 is 18 residues. CDR1 and CDR2 (germline): LGHNA, YNFKEQ.

This sequence joins TRBV7-3 and TRBJ1-1; a weak D match, TRBD1 (5 bases). V was trimmed by 0 bases and J by 3 bases, leaving 14 bases between them. The germline V gene encodes CDR1 SGHTA and CDR2 FQGTGA. The CDR3 sequence is 16 residues long. CDR3 bases: TGTGCCAGCAGCTTAACCGGGACGGATGCCTACACTGAAGCTTTCTTT. Translating gives CASSLTGTDAYTEAFF. Drawing the rest from reference TRBV7-3 and TRBJ1-1, the complete variable domain is GAGVSQTPSNKVTEKGKYVELRCDPISGHTALYWYRQSLGQGPEFLIYFQGTGAADDSGLPNDRFFAVRPEGSVSTLKIQRTERGDSAVYLCASSLTGTDAYTEAFFGQGTRLTVV.

The rearrangement joins TRBV9 to TRBJ2-2; D call uncertain. The V and J ends lost 1 base and 1 base respectively, with 2 bases between them. The CDR3 has 13 residues. The germline gives CDR1 SGDLS, CDR2 YYNGEE. CDR3 coding DNA: TGTGCCAGCAGCGTATGGAACACCGGGGAGCTGTTTTTT. Amino acids: CASSVWNTGELFF.

This clone was counted a few times. The chain has TRBV10-1 and TRBJ2-7, with 8 bases lining up with TRBD2. This CDR3 contains 14 residues. Germline CDR1 and CDR2: WNHNN and SYGVQD (reference sequence). Unmatched junction bases numbered 2, after V lost 4 bases and J lost 0 bases. The CDR3: CASSGTSSSYEQYF. DNA for the CDR3: TGCGCCAGCAGTGGGACTAGCAGCTCCTACGAGCAGTACTTC.

V and J are TRBV28 and TRBJ1-2; D gene unclear. Germline V gene sequence: CDR1 MDHEN, CDR2 SYDVKM. This CDR3 has 11 amino acids. Trimming took 8 bases from V and 8 from J, leaving 12 bases between them. CDR3 sequence reads: CASSISLGYTF. As DNA, the CDR3 is TGTGCCAGCTCCATTTCTCTCGGCTACACCTTC.

The V call is TRBV7-6, the J call TRBJ2-2; D gene ambiguous. CDR3 size: 17 residues. Per germline, CDR1 SGHVS and CDR2 FNYEAQ. Deletions cut 7 bases from V and 4 bases from J, with 22 bases between. CDR3 nucleotides: TGTGCCAGCACCCCCGCTCCGGCAGGAAAACTCACCGGGGAGCTGTTTTTT. Its protein is CASTPAPAGKLTGELFF.

The CDR3 DNA reads TGTGCCAGCACCCGCGCGGCGGGAGGTGAAAATGGCTACACCTTC. This translates into CASTRAAGGENGYTF. The rearrangement joins TRBV7-2 to TRBJ1-2; D uncertain. Trimming took 7 bases from V and 6 from J, leaving 21 bases between them. Germline CDR1 is SGHTA and CDR2 is FQGNSA. The CDR3 consists of 15 residues.

The chain employs TRBV7-6 and TRBJ2-3; 12 bases match TRBD2. The CDR3 runs to 15 residues. Germline V CDR1 and CDR2: SGHVS, FNYEAQ. The V and J ends lost 5 bases and 4 bases, in that order; junction bases with no gene match: 4. CDR3: CASSPTSGGSDTQYF. CDR3 sequence (DNA): TGTGCCAGCAGCCCGACTAGCGGGGGTTCAGATACGCAGTATTTT.

The V call is TRBV19, the J call TRBJ1-6; D gene ambiguous. Trimming shortened V by 3 bases and J by 9 bases, and 12 bases separated the two germline ends. Germline V gene data show CDR1 as LNHDA and CDR2 as SQIVND (reference sequence). The CDR3 runs 14 residues. As DNA, the CDR3 is TGTGCCAGTAGTATCATCCTCCCGGGTTCACCCCTCCACTTT. This encodes CASSIILPGSPLHF.

A few counts support this clone. The rearrangement uses TRBV9 and TRBJ1-1; 9 bases match TRBD1. There are 14 residues in the CDR3. V trimming: 3 bases; J trimming: 3 bases; junction bases outside the gene matches: 3. Germline CDR1 reads SGDLS; CDR2 reads YYNGEE. CDR3 sequence reads: CASSDGTGYTEAFF. The CDR3 DNA follows: TGTGCCAGCAGCGACGGGACAGGGTACACTGAAGCTTTCTTT.

This chain links TRBV5-4 with TRBJ2-4; a possible D gene is TRBD1 (5 bases). The CDR3 totals 18 residues. Trimming took 1 base from V and 4 from J, leaving 21 bases between them. CDR1 and CDR2 (germline): SGHNT, YYREEE (reference sequence). As DNA, the CDR3 is TGTGCCAGCAGCTTGTCTCCCCAGGGTCCTGGGGCAAAAAACATTCAGTACTTC. Encoded protein: CASSLSPQGPGAKNIQYF.

The chain carries TRBV6-2 or TRBV6-3 and TRBJ1-2; no clear D gene. V lost 2 bases and J lost 4, with 5 bases in between. This CDR3 region has 12 residues. CDR1 and CDR2 from the germline V gene are MNHEY and SVGEGT. CDR3 protein: CASSYAVYGYTF. CDR3 DNA: TGTGCCAGCAGTTACGCTGTCTATGGCTACACCTTC.

V and J are TRBV3-1 (or the pseudogene TRBV3-2) and TRBJ1-5; the D is unclear. This CDR3 has 16 amino acids. The V end was cut by 0 bases, the J end by 0 bases, with 9 bases between. Germline values: CDR1 LGHDT, CDR2 YNNKEL (reference sequence). The CDR3 DNA reads TGTGCCAGCAGCCAAGATCCCGGGTTTAGCAATCAGCCCCAGCATTTT. It yields the protein CASSQDPGFSNQPQHF.

CDR3 coding DNA: TGTGCCAGCAGCCTCGTGACGTCGGATACGCAGTATTTT. Its protein is CASSLVTSDTQYF. The V gene is TRBV6-5, the J gene TRBJ2-3; D ambiguous. The CDR3 is made up of 13 amino acids. The V and J ends lost 6 bases and 6 bases respectively, with 13 bases between them. Per the germline V gene, CDR1 is MNHEY and CDR2 is SVGAGI.

This chain connects TRBV12-3 or TRBV12-4 to TRBJ1-1; the D gene is possibly TRBD1 (5 bases). V was cut by 3 bases and J by 5 bases, with 10 bases left in between. The CDR3 sequence is 13 residues long. The CDR3 DNA reads as TGTGCCAGCAGTTTGTTGGGACGGACTGAAGCTTTCTTT. It is translated as CASSLLGRTEAFF.

V gene TRBV5-1 combines with J gene TRBJ2-3, with a weak D call TRBD2 (6 bases). V shed 6 bases and J shed 4 bases, with 12 bases lying between them. This CDR3 has 13 amino acids. CDR1 and CDR2 from the germline V gene are SGHRS and YFSETQ. The CDR3: CASTTGDADTQYF. CDR3 DNA: TGCGCCAGCACAACGGGGGACGCAGATACGCAGTATTTT.

The chain carries TRBV5-1 and TRBJ2-3; D is unresolved. CDR1 is SGHRS, CDR2 YFSETQ, per germline. V lost 1 base and J 2 bases, leaving 2 bases between the germline ends. The CDR3 extends over 12 amino acids. This CDR3 reads CASSLTTDTQYF. DNA for the CDR3: TGCGCCAGCAGCTTGACCACAGATACGCAGTATTTT.

CDR3 sequence (DNA): TGTGCCAGCAGCCCCCTAGCGGGGTTAGGCAATGAGCAGTTCTTC. This translates into CASSPLAGLGNEQFF. The gene calls are TRBV3-1 (or the pseudogene TRBV3-2) and TRBJ2-1; 9 bases are shared with TRBD2. V lost 4 bases and J lost 6; bases outside the gene matches: 7. The CDR3 loop spans 15 amino acids. Germline V gives CDR1 LGHDT, CDR2 YNNKEL (reference sequence).

Only a few counts were recorded for this clone. Here the CDR3 reads CASSQTGQGNEKLFF. CDR3 bases: TGTGCCAGCAGCCAAACGGGACAGGGGAATGAAAAACTGTTTTTT. The chain joins TRBV4-2 to TRBJ1-4; 10 positions match TRBD1. CDR1 is LGHNA and CDR2 is YNFKEQ in the germline V gene. This CDR3 is 15 amino acids long. With V trimmed by 2 bases and J by 5 bases, 2 bases remained unmatched.

The chain uses TRBV27 and TRBJ1-6; a possible D gene is TRBD1 (6 bases). Germline CDR1 and CDR2: MNHEY and SMNVEV (reference sequence). V lost 5 bases to trimming and J lost 4 bases, with 15 bases between them. The CDR3 covers 16 residues. This CDR3 reads CASSTGTSIYNSPLHF. CDR3 coding DNA: TGTGCCAGCAGTACCGGGACAAGCATATATAATTCACCCCTCCACTTT.